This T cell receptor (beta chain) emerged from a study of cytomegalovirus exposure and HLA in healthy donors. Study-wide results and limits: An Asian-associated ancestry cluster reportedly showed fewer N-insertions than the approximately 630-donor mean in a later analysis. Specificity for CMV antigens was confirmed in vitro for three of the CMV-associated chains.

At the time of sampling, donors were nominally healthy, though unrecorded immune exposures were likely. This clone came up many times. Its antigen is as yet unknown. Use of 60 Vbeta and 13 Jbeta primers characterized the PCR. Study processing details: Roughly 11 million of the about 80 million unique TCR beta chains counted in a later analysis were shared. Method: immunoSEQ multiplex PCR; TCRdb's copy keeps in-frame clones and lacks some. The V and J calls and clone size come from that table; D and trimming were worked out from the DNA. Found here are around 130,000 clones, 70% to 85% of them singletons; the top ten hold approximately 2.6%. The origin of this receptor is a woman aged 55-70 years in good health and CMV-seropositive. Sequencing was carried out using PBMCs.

The CDR3 reads CASSQGRHTDTQYF. The CDR3 bases are TGTGCCAGCAGCCAAGGCAGACACACAGATACGCAGTATTTT. The chain carries TRBV14 and TRBJ2-3; the D is unclear. The ends were cut back, 1 base at V and 2 bases at J, with 7 bases in the middle. The CDR3 is 14 amino acids. The germline V gene has CDR1 SGHDN and CDR2 FVKESK.